This TCR beta chain was identified during a study of radiation and T cells in renal cell carcinoma. Overall study findings and caveats: Without pretreatment biopsies, baseline tumor clonotype presence was undetermined. Top tumor clonotypes rose in blood 2 weeks post-radiation, then contracted.

Germline V lookup: CDR1 SEHNR, CDR2 FQNEAQ (reference sequence). The CDR3 is 13 residues long. Trimming took off 3 bases at V and 8 bases at J, with 11 bases between the two ends. Time point reported: baseline pretreatment blood. Documented treatment: 15 Gy SBRT to primary tumor, nephrectomy 4 weeks later. The tumor was a clear cell renal cell carcinoma. Clones were sequenced by immunoSEQ multiplex PCR, and TCRdb holds only the in-frame ones, with some missing. The table lists about 59,000 clones, around 78% of them singletons. Points on this clone: The antigen is unknown.

The V gene is TRBV7-9, the J gene TRBJ1-3; D gene uncertain. The origin of this receptor is a man between 60 and 70 years old with renal cell carcinoma. Specimen: blood, collected from a patient whose treatment included radiotherapy and nephrectomy. CDR3 coding DNA: TGTGCCAGCAGCTTGTTCTCGGGAGACACCATATATTTT. Encoded protein: CASSLFSGDTIYF. Variable domain in full (rest from reference TRBV7-9 and TRBJ1-3): DTGVSQNPRHKITKRGQNVTFRCDPISEHNRLYWYRQTLGQGPEFLTYFQNEAQLEKSRLLSDRFSAERPKGSFSTLEIQRTEQGDSAMYLCASSLFSGDTIYFGEGSWLTVV.